This passage covers 19 T cell receptor beta chains from one sample sequenced in a study of CD8+ T cells in alopecia areata (dated 2018 in TCRdb). The library relied on the immunoSEQ multiplex PCR assay. RNA was extracted from all samples and reverse transcribed into cDNA as template for TCR sequencing. The table comes from immuneACCESS by way of TCRdb, which keeps in-frame sequences with V and J called. Part of the clones is missing from these tables; in studies checked, under half for an unresolved V gene and the rest for unknown reasons. The sample table holds 110,000 to 150,000 clones, of which about 47% were seen once. The ten largest clonotypes hold roughly 0.92% of the sample. What this sample's time point label stands for: baseline before oral tofacitinib. Here the sequenced sample was CD4+ T cells sorted from blood, taken at week 0. The receptors shown here come from a human donor with alopecia areata.

This clone turned up a few times. The chain couples TRBV14 to TRBJ2-5, with D tentatively TRBD2 (7 bases). The V end was cut by 4 bases, the J end by 4 bases, with 19 bases between. CDR1 is SGHDN, CDR2 FVKESK, per germline. The CDR3 contains 16 residues. The CDR3 sequence: CASSLTGGSRGETQYF. CDR3 bases: TGTGCCAGCAGCCTCACGGGGGGATCCAGGGGAGAGACCCAGTACTTC.

The J gene is TRBJ2-1, the V gene TRBV7-9, with D unresolved. The CDR3 is made up of 16 amino acids. CDR1 SEHNR and CDR2 FQNEAQ come from the germline V gene (reference sequence). With 0 bases removed from V and 5 bases from J, the gap between germline ends came to 14 bases. The CDR3 spells CASSLASLTRDNEQFF. The CDR3 nucleotides are TGTGCCAGCAGCTTAGCCTCCCTGACACGGGACAATGAGCAGTTCTTC.

The rearrangement joins TRBV7-7 to TRBJ2-2; D gene uncertain. V lost 7 bases, J lost 1 base, and 4 bases lay in between. The CDR3 covers 12 residues. Looked up from germline, CDR1 is SSHAT and CDR2 is FNYEAQ (reference sequence). Here the CDR3 reads CASTGNTGELFF. CDR3 DNA sequence: TGTGCCAGCACGGGGAACACCGGGGAGCTGTTTTTT.

This sequence joins TRBV7-4 and TRBJ2-4; the match to TRBD1 covers 7 bases. Germline V gene lookup returns CDR1 SGHVT and CDR2 SQSDAQ. CDR3 length equals 17 residues. With V trimmed by 4 bases and J by 0 bases, 9 bases remained unmatched. Here the CDR3 reads CASSSGGQHLAKNIQYF. In nucleotides, the CDR3 is TGTGCCAGCAGCTCAGGGGGACAACATCTAGCCAAAAACATTCAGTACTTC.

The table lists this clone with a few counts. The rearrangement joins TRBV2 to TRBJ2-3; D is perhaps TRBD1 (6 bases). V lost 6 bases and J lost 6, with 16 bases in between. Per germline, CDR1 SNHLY and CDR2 FYNNEI. The CDR3 runs to 14 residues. The CDR3 sequence is CASSDNRVADTQYF. The CDR3 nucleotides read TGTGCCAGCAGCGACAACAGGGTCGCGGATACGCAGTATTTT.

This clone was found a few times. The chain has TRBV29-1 and TRBJ2-7; D ambiguous. V was trimmed by 6 bases and J by 3 bases, leaving 9 bases between them. The CDR3 runs 11 residues. The germline gives CDR1 SQVTM, CDR2 ANQGSEA. The CDR3 loop reads CSVRTLYEQYF. In DNA form, the CDR3 reads TGCAGCGTGAGGACCCTCTACGAGCAGTACTTC.

The V gene is TRBV30, the J gene TRBJ2-5, with 12 bases aligning to TRBD2. V was pared by 1 base and J by 2 bases, with 11 bases of the junction left unmatched. Germline values: CDR1 GTSNPN, CDR2 SVGIG (reference sequence). There are 18 residues in the CDR3. CDR3 in amino acids: CAWSAPKWTSGDQETQYF. The DNA of the CDR3 is TGTGCCTGGAGTGCACCCAAGTGGACTAGCGGGGATCAAGAGACCCAGTACTTC.

This clone occurred once. The chain recombines TRBV6-5 with TRBJ2-7; 7 bases match TRBD1. V lost 5 bases, J lost 4 bases, and 2 bases stayed unmatched. The CDR3 spans 12 residues. CDR1 is MNHEY, CDR2 SVGAGI, per germline. The CDR3 region has the DNA TGTGCCAGCAGTCGGGACAGTTACGAGCAGTACTTC. Its translation: CASSRDSYEQYF.

This clone was seen at least ten times. The genes are TRBV19 and TRBJ2-3; D call uncertain. Germline V gene data show CDR1 as LNHDA and CDR2 as SQIVND (reference sequence). Trimming took off 6 bases at V and 0 bases at J, with 7 bases between the two ends. The CDR3 covers 13 residues. CDR3 bases: TGTGCCAGTAGAGCGACTAGCACAGATACGCAGTATTTT. Translation: CASRATSTDTQYF.

The rearrangement joins TRBV27 to TRBJ2-1, with TRBD2 matching over 12 bases. This CDR3 comprises 12 residues. The germline V gene has CDR1 MNHEY and CDR2 SMNVEV (reference sequence). After removal of 8 bases from V and 13 bases from J, the junction contained 6 bases not matched to a gene. CDR3 sequence: CASCLAGGRQFF. The CDR3 DNA sequence: TGTGCCAGCTGTCTAGCGGGAGGGCGTCAGTTCTTC.

This clone has only a few counts. The chain links TRBV6-1 to TRBJ1-2; no firm D call. The CDR3 has 16 residues. V shed 4 bases and J shed 7 bases, with 22 bases lying between them. Germline CDR1 reads MNHNS; CDR2 reads SASEGT. CDR3 region: CASSAAEALVESGYTF. In DNA, the CDR3 is TGTGCCAGCAGTGCGGCAGAGGCTCTGGTGGAGAGTGGCTACACCTTC.

The chain couples TRBV7-8 to TRBJ1-1, with D perhaps matching TRBD1 (5 bases). The CDR3 loop spans 14 amino acids. Trimming took off 5 bases at V and 7 bases at J, with 17 bases between the two ends. CDR1 and CDR2 (germline): SGHVS, FQNEAQ. CDR3 in amino acids: CASSPRGEVGEAFF. CDR3 coding DNA: TGTGCCAGCAGCCCCCGAGGGGAAGTCGGTGAAGCTTTCTTT.

This clone turned up a few times. The V and J genes are TRBV30 and TRBJ2-4; the match to TRBD1 covers 8 bases. CDR3 size: 15 residues. CDR1 and CDR2 (germline): GTSNPN, SVGIG (reference sequence). V was clipped by 0 bases and J by 8 bases; unmatched bases: 9. CDR3 sequence: CAWSVQSGGLDIQYF. DNA of the CDR3: TGTGCCTGGAGTGTACAGTCAGGGGGCTTAGACATTCAGTACTTC.

The genes are TRBV29-1 and TRBJ2-7, with no clear D. CDR1 is SQVTM and CDR2 is ANQGSEA in the germline V gene. CDR3 length: 12 residues. V was clipped by 4 bases and J by 4 bases, with 11 bases between them. CDR3 region: CSVGVGSYEQYF. Here the CDR3 DNA reads TGCAGCGTTGGTGTGGGATCATACGAGCAGTACTTC.

V and J are TRBV5-1 and TRBJ2-3, with 8 nucleotides matching TRBD1. The length of the CDR3 is 16 residues. After removal of 0 bases from V and 0 bases from J, the junction contained 3 bases not matched to a gene. CDR1 SGHRS and CDR2 YFSETQ come from the germline V gene. CDR3 bases: TGCGCCAGCAGCTTGGGGGACAGGTCTAGCACAGATACGCAGTATTTT. It is translated as CASSLGDRSSTDTQYF.

A few counts support this clone. This chain uses TRBV30 with TRBJ2-3, with TRBD1 as a possible D gene (5 bases). Germline CDR1 is GTSNPN and CDR2 is SVGIG (reference sequence). Trimming shortened V by 5 bases and J by 1 base, and 19 bases separated the two germline ends. The CDR3 is 16 amino acids. The CDR3: CAWQNPQGSRTDTQYF. The CDR3 DNA is TGTGCCTGGCAAAACCCTCAGGGATCTCGCACAGATACGCAGTATTTT.

The J gene is TRBJ2-5, the V gene TRBV5-6; unclear D gene. The CDR3 is 13 amino acids. V was shortened by 4 bases and J by 2 bases, with 9 bases between the two germline ends. From germline, CDR1 is SGHDT and CDR2 YYEEEE. CDR3 in DNA: TGTGCCAGCAGCGGCAGCGTACAAGAGACCCAGTACTTC. Translating it yields CASSGSVQETQYF.

Comment on this clone: Compared with germline, one end of the junction differs, possibly owing to a read error. V usage is TRBV18 and J usage is TRBJ1-1; 7 nucleotides match TRBD1. The length of the CDR3 is 12 residues. Per the germline V gene, CDR1 is KGHSH and CDR2 is LQKENI. As DNA, the CDR3 is TGTGCCAGCTCACCGGGAGACAGGGCCTTCTCCTTT. Protein product: CASSPGDRAFSF. The whole variable domain, remainder taken from reference TRBV18 and TRBJ1-1, is NAGVMQNPRHLVRRRGQEARLRCSPMKGHSHVYWYRQLPEEGLKFMVYLQKENIIDESGMPKERFSAEFPKEGPSILRIQQVVRGDSAAYFCASSPGDRAFSFGQGTRLTVV.

V and J are TRBV5-1 and TRBJ1-1; a possible D gene is TRBD1 (5 bases). Germline lookup yields CDR1 SGHRS and CDR2 YFSETQ. The CDR3 is 14 residues long. V was cut by 1 base and J by 1 base, with 8 bases left in between. CDR3 coding DNA: TGCGCCAGCAGCTTGAGACAGTCGAACACTGAAGCTTTCTTT. Amino acid sequence: CASSLRQSNTEAFF.